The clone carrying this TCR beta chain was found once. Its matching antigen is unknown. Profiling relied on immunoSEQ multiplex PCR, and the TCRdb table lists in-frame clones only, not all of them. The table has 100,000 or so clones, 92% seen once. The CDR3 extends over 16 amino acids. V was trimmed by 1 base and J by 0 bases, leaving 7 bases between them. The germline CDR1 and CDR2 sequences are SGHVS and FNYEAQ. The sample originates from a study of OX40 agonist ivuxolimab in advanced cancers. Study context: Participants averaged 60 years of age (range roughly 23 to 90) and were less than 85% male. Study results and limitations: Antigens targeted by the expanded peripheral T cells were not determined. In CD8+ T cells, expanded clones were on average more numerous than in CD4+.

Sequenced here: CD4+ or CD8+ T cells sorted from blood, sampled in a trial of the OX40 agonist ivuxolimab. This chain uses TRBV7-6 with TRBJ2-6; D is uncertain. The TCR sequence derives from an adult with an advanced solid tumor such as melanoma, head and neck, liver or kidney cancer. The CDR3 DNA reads TGTGCCAGCAGCTTAGGCACGAGCTCTGGGGCCAACGTCCTGACTTTC. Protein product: CASSLGTSSGANVLTF.